A selection of T cell receptor beta chains follows, all from one sample in a study of OX40 agonist ivuxolimab in advanced cancers. Sequencing used immunoSEQ multiplex PCR; TCRdb keeps in-frame clones, though not all of them. The data contain tens of thousands of clones, 80% to 85% of them singletons. Sequenced here: CD4+ or CD8+ T cells sorted from blood, sampled in a trial of the OX40 agonist ivuxolimab. All receptors derive from an adult with an advanced solid tumor such as melanoma, head and neck, liver or kidney cancer. Each CDR3 is given with its conserved first and last residue. The D gene is left open where the match is weak. Size is stated for part of the rows, as once, few or many counts, or as a class when the clone is expanded.

clone size,V gene,J gene,D gene,CDR3 protein,CDR3 DNA
NA,TRBV6-5,TRBJ2-7,NA,CASSQNPSEQYF,TGTGCCAGCAGCCAGAACCCCTCCGAGCAGTACTTC
medium-sized,TRBV18,TRBJ2-1,NA,CASSPPLLGYNEQFF,TGTGCCAGCTCACCACCCCTTCTCGGCTACAATGAGCAGTTCTTC
NA,TRBV4-1,TRBJ2-5,TRBD2,CASSHGTSGLQETQYF,TGCGCCAGCAGCCATGGGACTAGCGGGTTACAAGAGACCCAGTACTTC
few,TRBV7-6,TRBJ1-4,TRBD1,CASSQGTATNEKLFF,TGTGCCAGCAGCCAGGGGACAGCAACTAATGAAAAACTGTTTTTT
NA,TRBV6-6,TRBJ1-1,NA,CASSFGGTVNTEAFF,TGTGCCAGCAGTTTCGGTGGGACTGTGAACACTGAAGCTTTCTTT
NA,TRBV2,TRBJ2-3,NA,CASSRGVTDTQYF,TGTGCCAGCTCAAGGGGAGTCACAGATACGCAGTATTTT
NA,TRBV4-1,TRBJ2-5,TRBD2,CASSQPTGTSGPGAQYF,TGCGCCAGCAGCCAGCCGACCGGGACTAGCGGGCCCGGGGCCCAGTACTTC
NA,TRBV6-5,TRBJ1-2,NA,CASSYSPDTGVYTF,TGTGCCAGCAGTTACTCGCCAGATACGGGGGTCTACACCTTC
NA,TRBV28,TRBJ2-7,NA,CATHRPSYEQYF,TGTGCCACCCACAGGCCTTCCTACGAGCAGTACTTC
NA,TRBV2,TRBJ2-5,NA,CASRGFGRQETQYF,TGTGCCAGCAGAGGGTTCGGTAGGCAAGAGACCCAGTACTTC
NA,TRBV2,TRBJ1-2,NA,CASRASGGYTF,TGTGCCAGCAGGGCCTCAGGGGGCTACACCTTC
NA,TRBV30,TRBJ2-5,TRBD2,CAWKSPGGPETQYF,TGTGCCTGGAAGTCCCCGGGGGGGCCGGAGACCCAGTACTTC
NA,TRBV11-2,TRBJ2-1,NA,CASSLSYNEQFF,TGTGCCAGCAGCCTGAGCTACAATGAGCAGTTCTTC
NA,TRBV6-7,TRBJ2-3,NA,CASSFHIPRDRTSTDTQYF,TGTGCCAGCAGTTTTCATATTCCCCGTGACAGAACTAGCACAGATACGCAGTATTTT
NA,TRBV11-2,TRBJ2-2,NA,CASSPLWGSRELFF,TGTGCCAGCAGCCCTTTGTGGGGGTCGCGGGAGCTGTTTTTT
NA,TRBV7-2,TRBJ1-2,NA,CASSLEIGHGYTF,TGTGCCAGCAGCTTAGAGATAGGGCATGGCTACACCTTC
NA,TRBV5-1,TRBJ2-2,NA,CASSLDTINLNTGELFF,TGCGCCAGCAGCTTGGACACCATAAACTTGAACACCGGGGAGCTGTTTTTT
NA,TRBV11-1,TRBJ2-1,TRBD2,CASSLVTSGGNEQFF,TGTGCCAGCAGCTTAGTGACTAGCGGGGGGAATGAGCAGTTCTTC
NA,TRBV15,TRBJ2-2,TRBD2,CATSRMVAGTGELFF,TGTGCCACCAGCAGAATGGTAGCGGGGACCGGGGAGCTGTTTTTT
NA,TRBV5-4,TRBJ1-6,NA,CASSPGQLLNSPLHF,TGTGCCAGCAGCCCTGGACAGTTGTTAAATTCACCCCTCCACTTT
NA,TRBV6-5,TRBJ2-5,NA,CASSYGVSETQYF,TGTGCCAGCAGTTACGGGGTCTCAGAGACCCAGTACTTC
NA,TRBV7-9,TRBJ1-6,TRBD1,CASSLAGQGNSPLHF,TGTGCCAGCAGCTTAGCGGGACAGGGAAATTCACCCCTCCACTTT
NA,TRBV6-5,TRBJ1-4,NA,CASSPGTTNEKLFF,TGTGCCAGCAGCCCGGGGACAACTAATGAAAAACTGTTTTTT
NA,TRBV2,TRBJ1-5,NA,CASSEDNNQPQHF,TGTGCCAGCAGTGAGGACAACAATCAGCCCCAGCATTTT
NA,TRBV2,TRBJ1-5,NA,CASSDTISNQPQHF,TGTGCCAGCAGTGACACCATTAGCAATCAGCCCCAGCATTTT
NA,TRBV7-2,TRBJ1-3,NA,CASSSVWGPGNTIYF,TGTGCCAGCAGCTCCGTATGGGGGCCGGGAAACACCATATATTTT
NA,TRBV2,TRBJ1-2,NA,CASSQGPPPGGYTF,TGTGCCAGCAGCCAGGGGCCCCCCCCGGGTGGCTACACCTTC
NA,TRBV11-2,TRBJ2-7,TRBD1,CASSVGQGKGYEQYF,TGTGCCAGCAGCGTAGGACAGGGTAAAGGCTACGAGCAGTACTTC
NA,TRBV5-1,TRBJ2-1,NA,CASSLGQGGEQFF,TGCGCCAGCAGCTTGGGGCAGGGCGGGGAGCAGTTCTTC
NA,TRBV11-2,TRBJ2-5,NA,CASSLGSREETQYF,TGTGCCAGCAGCTTAGGGTCACGGGAAGAGACCCAGTACTTC
NA,TRBV28,TRBJ2-5,NA,CASSSWSVQVWETQYF,TGTGCCAGCAGTTCCTGGTCTGTCCAGGTCTGGGAGACCCAGTACTTC
NA,TRBV29-1,TRBJ2-5,NA,CSVDGTGETQYF,TGCAGCGTTGACGGCACCGGAGAGACCCAGTACTTC
NA,TRBV10-3,TRBJ1-2,TRBD1,CAISDPQGADGYTF,TGTGCCATCTCCGACCCCCAGGGGGCTGATGGCTACACCTTC
NA,TRBV2,TRBJ1-5,TRBD1,CASSHGQGNQPQHF,TGTGCCAGCAGTCACGGACAGGGAAATCAGCCCCAGCATTTT
few,TRBV30,TRBJ1-1,NA,CAWIRGMTDTEAFF,TGTGCCTGGATCCGAGGTATGACAGACACTGAAGCTTTCTTT
NA,TRBV6-1,TRBJ1-3,NA,CASSPGTASGNTIYF,TGTGCCAGCAGTCCCGGGACCGCATCGGGAAACACCATATATTTT
NA,TRBV7-2,TRBJ2-1,NA,CASRPQWGAYNEQFF,TGTGCCAGCAGGCCCCAGTGGGGGGCCTACAATGAGCAGTTCTTC
NA,TRBV6-1,TRBJ1-6,NA,CASSEARSGNSPLHF,TGTGCCAGCAGTGAAGCGCGCTCCGGAAATTCACCCCTCCACTTT
NA,TRBV6-5,TRBJ2-7,TRBD1,CASSGSGTGREQYF,TGTGCCAGCAGTGGATCCGGGACAGGGCGAGAGCAGTACTTC
NA,TRBV7-6,TRBJ2-1,TRBD2,CASSLGGGNDEQFF,TGTGCCAGCAGCTTAGGCGGGGGGAACGATGAGCAGTTCTTC
NA,TRBV2,TRBJ2-5,TRBD2,CASSERGLALETQYF,TGTGCCAGCAGTGAACGAGGACTAGCATTAGAGACCCAGTACTTC
NA,TRBV20-1,TRBJ1-1,NA,CSASRGLEAFF,TGCAGTGCTAGCAGGGGCCTTGAAGCTTTCTTT
NA,TRBV5-1,TRBJ1-4,NA,CASSLGGTLGNEKLFF,TGCGCCAGCAGCTTGGGTGGAACTTTAGGTAATGAAAAACTGTTTTTT
NA,TRBV6-5,TRBJ2-6,NA,CASRNPPSGANVLTF,TGTGCCAGCAGAAACCCCCCCTCTGGGGCCAACGTCCTGACTTTC
NA,TRBV27,TRBJ1-6,NA,CASRRGRSFDSPLHF,TGTGCCAGCAGGCGAGGACGTAGTTTCGACTCACCCCTCCACTTT
NA,TRBV2,TRBJ1-2,NA,CASSEAGSYGYTF,TGTGCCAGCAGTGAGGCCGGGTCCTATGGCTACACCTTC